This T cell receptor beta chain is from a study of cytomegalovirus exposure and HLA in healthy donors. Study-level background: Earlier findings included some 120 million unique TCR beta sequences obtained from 150 million to 200 million T cells.

PCR amplification relied on 60 Vbeta primers (plus 13 Jbeta primers). Assay: immunoSEQ multiplex PCR; the TCRdb copy retains only in-frame clones and omits some. The sample lists approximately 160,000 clones; 68% were seen once. A remark on this clone: What it recognizes is unknown.

Study results and limitations: TCR beta chain V- and J-gene trimming was linked, in a later analysis, to a missense variant in DCLRE1C. Most of the TCR beta V segments (in an earlier analysis) were productive either about 87% or about 30% of the time.

The origin of this receptor is a man over 45 in good health and CMV-seronegative. The specimen sequenced was PBMCs.

The CDR3 sequence is CASTPISSSGANVLTF. Here the CDR3 DNA reads TGTGCCAGCACCCCAATTTCGAGCTCTGGGGCCAACGTCCTGACTTTC. The chain links TRBV7-9 to TRBJ2-6; no definite D call. Germline V gene sequence: CDR1 SEHNR, CDR2 FQNEAQ (reference sequence). There are 16 residues in the CDR3. The germline V and J ends were trimmed by 7 bases and 0 bases, with 13 bases remaining between them.